This T cell receptor beta chain was recovered during a study of blood T cell repertoires in COVID-19. Sequencing used immunoSEQ multiplex PCR; TCRdb keeps in-frame clones, though not all of them. The data contain 150,000 to 200,000 clones, more than 75% of them singletons. Germline CDR1 MDHEN, CDR2 SYDVKM. The CDR3 consists of 19 residues. Trimming cost V 4 bases and J 4 bases; bases outside gene matches: 18. Sequencing was performed on peripheral blood. The receptor was derived from a woman in her 70s with COVID-19, enrolled during active disease. The genes are TRBV28 and TRBJ1-2; TRBD1 aligns across 10 bases. CDR3 loop: CASSSPWGDRGPGSYGYTF. CDR3 coding DNA: TGTGCCAGCAGTTCGCCCTGGGGGGACAGGGGCCCAGGATCCTATGGCTACACCTTC.